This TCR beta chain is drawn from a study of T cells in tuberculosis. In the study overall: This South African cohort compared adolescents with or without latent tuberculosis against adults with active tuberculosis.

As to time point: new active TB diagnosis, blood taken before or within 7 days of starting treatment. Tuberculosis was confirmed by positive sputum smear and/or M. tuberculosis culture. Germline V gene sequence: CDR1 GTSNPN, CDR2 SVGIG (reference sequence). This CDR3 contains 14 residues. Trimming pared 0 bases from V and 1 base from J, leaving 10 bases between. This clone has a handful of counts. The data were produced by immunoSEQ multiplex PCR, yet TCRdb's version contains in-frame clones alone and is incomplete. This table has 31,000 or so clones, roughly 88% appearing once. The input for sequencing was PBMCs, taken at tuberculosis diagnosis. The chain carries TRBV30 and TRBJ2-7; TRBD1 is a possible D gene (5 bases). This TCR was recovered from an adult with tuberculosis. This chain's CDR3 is CAWSVWGQSYEQYF. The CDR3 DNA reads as TGTGCCTGGAGTGTGTGGGGCCAATCCTACGAGCAGTACTTC.